Listed below are T cell receptor beta chains from one sample, sequenced in a study of T cells after somatic rescue of genetic block. Profiling relied on immunoSEQ multiplex PCR, and the TCRdb table lists in-frame clones only, not all of them. This sample has tens of thousands of clones, with roughly 88% found just once. The sequenced material came from peripheral blood mononuclear cells (PBMCs). The receptors come from a man younger than 45. CDR3s leave out the opening cysteine and the closing phenylalanine or tryptophan. The D gene is left open where the match is weak.

>TRBV19|.|TRBJ2-7
ASSISGLPYEQY
>TRBV15|.|TRBJ2-5
ATSRDQETQY
>TRBV4-2|.|TRBJ2-5
ASSQLKGTRGQETQY
>TRBV7-3|TRBD2|TRBJ2-1
ASRLAGGTGKQF
>TRBV4-1|.|TRBJ1-3
ASSQDRTARAGTIY
>TRBV12-5|.|TRBJ2-5
ASGSPPPRGEQY
>TRBV5-4|.|TRBJ1-2
ASSLGGSHYGYT
>TRBV4-2|TRBD1|TRBJ2-1
ASSQAELGQGSYNEQF
>TRBV7-8|TRBD1|TRBJ1-5
ASSHRSAGGNSNQPQH
>TRBV11-2|.|TRBJ2-2
ASSRPPWTGRGGELF
>TRBV2|.|TRBJ2-7
ASSVRGANSYEQY
>TRBV19|TRBD2|TRBJ2-7
ASSIGGGSYEQY
>TRBV19|TRBD1|TRBJ2-3
ASSRTGSYWDTQY
>TRBV2|TRBD1|TRBJ1-2
ASSANRGGGYT
>TRBV5-1|TRBD2|TRBJ2-1
ASSPGLAGAKSYNEQF
>TRBV12-5|.|TRBJ2-1
ASGLRDEQF
>TRBV7-3|TRBD1|TRBJ2-7
ASSLTEDRDQY
>TRBV6-6|.|TRBJ2-7
ASRDQSSYEQY
>TRBV7-2|TRBD2|TRBJ2-7
ASSVEGTSGRFSYEQY
>TRBV27|TRBD1|TRBJ1-2
ASSSTGGGSYGYT
>TRBV5-1|.|TRBJ2-1
ASSTGTSGINEQF
>TRBV5-4|TRBD1|TRBJ1-1
ASSTFLTGGTEAF
>TRBV6-1|.|TRBJ2-2
ASTGRGSTGELF
>TRBV5-1|TRBD1|.
ASSGQTGADEQY
>TRBV5-5|TRBD1|TRBJ1-5
ASSLTGGINNQPQH
>TRBV25-1|TRBD1|TRBJ2-2
ASSEGDRDTGELF